The 21 T cell receptor beta chains presented below share a single source sample, sequenced in a study of Ad26.COV2.S vaccination and SARS-CoV-2 variants. Using immunoSEQ multiplex PCR, the repertoire was profiled, and TCRdb retains in-frame clones only, with some absent. The sample lists around 450,000 clones, approximately 92% occurring once. The treatment is: about 20 received Ad26.COV2.S at low or high dose, single or two shots; several received placebo; per-sample allocation not given. Each sample was drawn 63 days after the first injection (of vaccine or placebo). Here the sequenced sample was peripheral blood, taken in a trial of Ad26.COV2.S vaccine versus placebo. The receptors here all came from a person between 18 and 65 years old who received the Ad26.COV2.S COVID-19 vaccine or a placebo.

This clone was observed a handful of times. This sequence joins TRBV5-8 and TRBJ1-6; no clear D gene. The germline CDR1 and CDR2 sequences are SGHTS and YDEGEE. The V gene lost 7 bases and the J gene lost 2 bases, with 13 bases spanning the gap. This CDR3 is built from 15 residues. The DNA of the CDR3 is TGTGCCAGCGGAGCCCGGGCTCCCTATAATTCACCCCTCCACTTT. Residues: CASGARAPYNSPLHF. Using reference TRBV5-8 and TRBJ1-6 for the parts outside the CDR3, the full variable domain is EAGVTQSPTHLIKTRGQQATLRCSPISGHTSVYWYQQALGLGLQFLLWYDEGEERNRGNFPPRFSGRQFPNYSSELNVNALELEDSALYLCASGARAPYNSPLHFGNGTRLTVT.

The chain has TRBV27 and TRBJ1-6; unclear D gene. Trimming left V 1 base short and J 7 bases short, with 11 bases between. The CDR3 has 15 amino acids. Germline CDR1 MNHEY, CDR2 SMNVEV (reference sequence). CDR3 coding DNA: TGTGCCAGCAGTTTATTCGGGCCCCGAAATTCACCCCTCCACTTT. Translating gives CASSLFGPRNSPLHF.

The chain has TRBV18 and TRBJ1-1; D might be TRBD1 (6 bases). The CDR3 covers 14 residues. V lost 2 bases and J 5 bases, leaving 12 bases between the germline ends. Per germline, CDR1 KGHSH and CDR2 LQKENI. The CDR3 DNA reads as TGTGCCAGCTCACCAACCGCAGGGGCTACTGAAGCTTTCTTT. Protein sequence: CASSPTAGATEAFF.

The chain recombines TRBV3-1 (or the pseudogene TRBV3-2) with TRBJ2-3, with D possibly being TRBD1 or TRBD2 (5 bases each). Trimming took 1 base from V and 1 from J, leaving 6 bases between them. Germline V CDR1 and CDR2: LGHDT, YNNKEL (reference sequence). The CDR3 spans 14 residues. The CDR3 DNA sequence: TGTGCCAGCAGCCAAGCGGGGCGCACAGATACGCAGTATTTT. This sequence encodes CASSQAGRTDTQYF.

V is TRBV4-3 and J is TRBJ1-1; the D gene is possibly TRBD1 (6 bases). Germline V gives CDR1 LGHNA, CDR2 YSLEER. The CDR3 has 16 residues. V was clipped by 0 bases and J by 6 bases, with 17 bases between them. CDR3 in DNA: TGCGCCAGCAGCCAAGAATGGCGGGGGGCAATGGCTGAAGCTTTCTTT. Protein product: CASSQEWRGAMAEAFF.

This chain links TRBV29-1 with TRBJ1-2, with TRBD1 as a possible D gene (5 bases). The CDR3 contains 14 residues. CDR1 is SQVTM, CDR2 ANQGSEA, per germline. Trimming removed 6 bases at V and 2 bases at J, with 16 bases between. The CDR3 DNA sequence: TGCAGCGTCACCCTTGGGGGGTCAAACTATGGCTACACCTTC. It specifies CSVTLGGSNYGYTF.

The V and J genes are TRBV7-2 and TRBJ1-1; D is uncertain. The V gene's germline CDR1 is SGHTA and CDR2 FQGNSA. Deletions cut 4 bases from V and 5 bases from J, with 20 bases between. The CDR3 totals 16 residues. CDR3 bases: TGTGCCAGCAGCTACTACCGAGGAAACATAGGAACTGAAGCTTTCTTT. It yields the protein CASSYYRGNIGTEAFF.

The chain carries TRBV11-3 and TRBJ2-1, with TRBD2 identical over 10 bases. The germline V gene encodes CDR1 SGHNT and CDR2 YENEEA. The V segment lost 2 bases and the J segment 2 bases; nucleotides outside the gene matches: 3. The CDR3 is 16 amino acids. In nucleotides, the CDR3 is TGTGCCAGCAGCTTATATGGGACTAGCGCCTACAATGAGCAGTTCTTC. Its protein product is CASSLYGTSAYNEQFF. The full variable domain, in which reference TRBV11-3 and TRBJ2-1 provide the parts outside the CDR3, is EAGVVQSPRYKIIEKKQPVAFWCNPISGHNTLYWYLQNLGQGPELLIRYENEEAVDDSQLPKDRFSAERLKGVDSTLKIQPAELGDSAVYLCASSLYGTSAYNEQFFGPGTRLTVL.

The chain has TRBV5-8 and TRBJ2-4; D could derive from TRBD1 or TRBD2 (6 bases each). Between the trimmed V and J ends, which lost 10 bases and 7 bases, there was a span of 15 bases. The length of the CDR3 is 12 residues. The germline V gene has CDR1 SGHTS and CDR2 YDEGEE. This CDR3 is CALGQGRNIQYF. CDR3 nucleotides: TGTGCCCTGGGGCAGGGGAGGAACATTCAGTACTTC.

The chain employs TRBV3-1 (or the pseudogene TRBV3-2) and TRBJ2-7; D gene uncertain. Germline-derived CDR1 and CDR2 are LGHDT and YNNKEL (reference sequence). Trimming stripped 4 bases from V and 8 bases from J, with 15 bases between. The CDR3 consists of 13 residues. The CDR3 protein is CASSPTWGNKQYV. The CDR3 coding sequence is TGTGCCAGCAGCCCGACCTGGGGTAACAAGCAGTACGTC.

This chain connects TRBV29-1 to TRBJ2-5; D may be TRBD1 or TRBD2 (5 bases each). V was clipped by 6 bases and J by 5 bases, with 16 bases between them. The CDR3 runs to 13 residues. CDR1 is SQVTM, CDR2 ANQGSEA, per germline. CDR3 in amino acids: CSVEYQGGETQYF. CDR3 sequence (DNA): TGCAGCGTGGAGTATCAGGGCGGGGAGACCCAGTACTTC.

This chain connects TRBV10-3 to TRBJ2-7, with unresolved D. The CDR3 extends over 13 amino acids. Trimming stripped 4 bases from V and 4 bases from J, with 11 bases between. Looked up from germline, CDR1 is ENHRY and CDR2 is SYGVKD. In DNA, the CDR3 is TGTGCCATCAGTGTATCAACCCGATACGAGCAGTACTTC. As protein: CAISVSTRYEQYF.

This clone was observed a single time. The chain links TRBV2 to TRBJ2-7, with 8 bases fitting TRBD2. Trimming cost V 5 bases and J 6 bases; bases outside gene matches: 6. Germline values: CDR1 SNHLY, CDR2 FYNNEI. CDR3 size: 13 residues. The CDR3 DNA reads TGTGCCAGCAGTACCAATAGCGGGGCCGAGCAGTACTTC. This encodes CASSTNSGAEQYF.

The chain employs TRBV7-6 and TRBJ2-3, with 7 positions matching TRBD1. The CDR3 has 13 amino acids. Trimming removed 5 bases from V and 6 bases from J; junction bases left unmatched: 5. From germline, CDR1 is SGHVS and CDR2 FNYEAQ. DNA for the CDR3: TGTGCCAGCAGCACGAACAGGGGCGATACGCAGTATTTT. Translating it yields CASSTNRGDTQYF.

The chain joins TRBV6-4 to TRBJ2-2, with unresolved D. V was trimmed by 5 bases and J by 1 base, leaving 5 bases between them. The CDR3 spans 13 residues. Per germline, CDR1 MRHNA and CDR2 SNTAGT. Here the CDR3 reads CASSSRNTGELFF. In nucleotides, the CDR3 is TGTGCCAGCAGTAGCCGGAACACCGGGGAGCTGTTTTTT.

The chain carries TRBV24-1 and TRBJ1-4, with 8 bases that match TRBD1. In germline, CDR1 is KGHDR, CDR2 SFDVKD. The CDR3 spans 15 residues. J lost 8 bases, V lost 4 bases, and 8 bases had no gene match. As DNA, the CDR3 is TGTGCCACCAGTGACCCAGGGGGCGCGGAGGAAAAACTGTTTTTT. Its protein product is CATSDPGGAEEKLFF.

V gene TRBV5-1 combines with J gene TRBJ1-2, with 7 bases lining up with TRBD1. CDR1 is SGHRS and CDR2 is YFSETQ in the germline V gene. The J segment lost 6 bases and the V segment lost 0 bases, leaving 5 bases of the junction unmatched. This CDR3 is 14 amino acids long. The DNA of the CDR3 is TGCGCCAGCAGCTTGGGACAGGGAGGTAATGGCTACACCTTC. Its translation: CASSLGQGGNGYTF.

This sequence joins TRBV4-1 and TRBJ1-3; D gene ambiguous. Germline lookup yields CDR1 MGHRA and CDR2 YSYEKL. The V and J ends lost 2 bases and 0 bases respectively, with 11 bases between them. The CDR3 loop spans 16 amino acids. CDR3 region: CASSQPGRLSGNTIYF. The DNA for the CDR3 is TGCGCCAGCAGCCAACCCGGCAGACTCTCTGGAAACACCATATATTTT.

The rearrangement joins TRBV7-9 to TRBJ1-2; 10 bases are shared with TRBD1. The CDR3 spans 15 residues. The germline gives CDR1 SEHNR, CDR2 FQNEAQ (reference sequence). The V gene end was trimmed by 5 bases and the J gene end by 8 bases; junction bases not matched to a gene: 11. The CDR3 coding sequence is TGTGCCAGCAGCCCGAGTACCGGGACAGGGGAAGGCTACACCTTC. Translated, it gives CASSPSTGTGEGYTF. The variable domain in full, completed from reference TRBV7-9 and TRBJ1-2, reads DTGVSQNPRHKITKRGQNVTFRCDPISEHNRLYWYRQTLGQGPEFLTYFQNEAQLEKSRLLSDRFSAERPKGSFSTLEIQRTEQGDSAMYLCASSPSTGTGEGYTFGSGTRLTVV.

V is TRBV2 and J is TRBJ1-1; D is possibly TRBD1 (5 bases). V lost 5 bases, J lost 5 bases, and 15 bases lay in between. Germline-derived CDR1 and CDR2 are SNHLY and FYNNEI. The CDR3 spans 14 residues. CDR3: CASSSVRGRTEAFF. CDR3 coding DNA: TGTGCCAGCAGTTCAGTTCGGGGGAGGACTGAAGCTTTCTTT.

This chain uses TRBV28 with TRBJ1-5; a weak D match, TRBD1 (6 bases). The V and J ends lost 10 bases and 4 bases respectively, with 11 bases between them. The CDR3 runs to 12 residues. Germline V gene data show CDR1 as MDHEN and CDR2 as SYDVKM. CDR3 in DNA: TGTGCCACCGGGGGGGCAAATCAGCCCCAGCATTTT. It specifies CATGGANQPQHF.